Listed here are 8 T cell receptor beta chains from one sample, sequenced in a study of T cells after posttransplantation cyclophosphamide. The data were produced by immunoSEQ multiplex PCR, yet TCRdb's version contains in-frame clones alone and is incomplete. Altogether tens of thousands of clones were found in the sample, and no singletons occur. The sample was PBMCs. The receptor set was obtained from a man aged 40-49 years in good health, CMV-negative, and a related stem cell transplant donor.

This clone was seen at least ten times. V is TRBV29-1 and J is TRBJ2-1, with 7 bases identical to TRBD1. CDR1 and CDR2 (germline): SQVTM, ANQGSEA. The CDR3 runs to 14 residues. The CDR3 nucleotides are TGCACCTCAATTCAGGCAGGGGGTTGGAATGAGCAGTTCTTC. Its translation: CTSIQAGGWNEQFF.

Many counts were recorded for this clone. V and J are TRBV19 and TRBJ2-2; maybe TRBD1 (5 bases). Germline assignment: CDR1 LNHDA and CDR2 SQIVND (reference sequence). CDR3 length: 13 residues. Trimming pared 3 bases from V and 10 bases from J, leaving 12 bases between. CDR3: CASSIQGQAELFF. The CDR3 DNA reads as TGTGCCAGTAGTATTCAGGGTCAAGCGGAGCTGTTTTTT.

The sample holds many counts of this clone. The genes are TRBV9 and TRBJ1-2; no clear D gene. Germline CDR1 reads SGDLS; CDR2 reads YYNGEE. Deletions cut 3 bases from V and 5 bases from J, with 5 bases between. The CDR3 covers 11 residues. The CDR3, as DNA: TGTGCCAGCAGCGGAGGTTATGGCTACACCTTC. Protein: CASSGGYGYTF.

The sample holds many counts of this clone. The DNA for the CDR3 is TGTGCCACCAGCAGGGGACTCAACGCGGGGGACAGGGCTGAGACTGAAGCTTTCTTT. Translating gives CATSRGLNAGDRAETEAFF. The chain joins TRBV15 to TRBJ1-1; the match to TRBD1 covers 9 bases. Per the germline V gene, CDR1 is LNHNV and CDR2 is YYDKDF (reference sequence). Trimming took 3 bases from V and 5 from J; bases not matched to a gene: 19. The CDR3 spans 19 residues.

This clone has a count of ten or more. The chain combines TRBV7-2 with TRBJ1-5; D call uncertain. The ends were cut back, 3 bases at V and 6 bases at J, with 12 bases in the middle. Germline CDR1 is SGHTA and CDR2 is FQGNSA. This CDR3 is built from 14 residues. CDR3 nucleotide sequence: TGTGCCAGCAGCTTTTCCCCGGGTGGTCAGCCCCAGCATTTT. Translating gives CASSFSPGGQPQHF.

In its sample, this clone was seen many times. The chain uses TRBV11-2 and TRBJ1-1; maybe TRBD1 (5 bases). The ends were cut back, 6 bases at V and 0 bases at J, with 14 bases in the middle. Germline V CDR1 and CDR2: SGHAT, FQNNGV. The CDR3 has 15 residues. CDR3 region: CASRSIQGMNTEAFF. As DNA, the CDR3 is TGTGCCAGCAGATCTATTCAGGGTATGAACACTGAAGCTTTCTTT.

This clone was seen many times. This chain connects TRBV15 to TRBJ1-5, with D unclear. Trimming left V 0 bases short and J 5 bases short, with 11 bases between. The CDR3 is 15 amino acids. CDR1 is LNHNV and CDR2 is YYDKDF in the germline V gene (reference sequence). The CDR3 sequence is CATSRDPSRDQPQHF. CDR3 in DNA: TGTGCCACCAGCAGAGACCCCTCCCGGGATCAGCCCCAGCATTTT.

This clone was detected many times. The genes are TRBV5-4 and TRBJ1-2; no clear D gene. CDR3 size: 13 residues. V lost 0 bases and J lost 6, with 9 bases in between. Germline-derived CDR1 and CDR2 are SGHNT and YYREEE (reference sequence). The CDR3 sequence: CASSLVPLDGYTF. The CDR3, as DNA: TGTGCCAGCAGCTTGGTCCCCCTAGATGGCTACACCTTC.